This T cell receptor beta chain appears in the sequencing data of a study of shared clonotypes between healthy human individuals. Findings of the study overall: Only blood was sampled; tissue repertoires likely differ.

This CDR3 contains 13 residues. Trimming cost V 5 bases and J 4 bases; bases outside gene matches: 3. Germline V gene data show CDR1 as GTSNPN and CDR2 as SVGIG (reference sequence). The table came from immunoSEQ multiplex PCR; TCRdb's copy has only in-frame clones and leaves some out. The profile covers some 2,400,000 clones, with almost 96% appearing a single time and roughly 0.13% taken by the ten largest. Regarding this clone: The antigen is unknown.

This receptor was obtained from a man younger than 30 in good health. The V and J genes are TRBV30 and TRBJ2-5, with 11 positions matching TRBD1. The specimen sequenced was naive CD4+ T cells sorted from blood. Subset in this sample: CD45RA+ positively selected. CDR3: CAWGTGGAETQYF. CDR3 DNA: TGTGCCTGGGGGACAGGGGGGGCAGAGACCCAGTACTTC.